This T cell receptor beta chain is drawn from a study of identical twins. Study-level points and caveats: Diverse VJ usage suggested most zero-insertion clonotypes were not invariant T cells. Conclusions leaned on cross-sectional statistical analysis and did not track the same donors over time. Modelling underestimated the level of out-of-frame TCR alpha sharing observed in monozygotic twins.

TCRdb used MiXCR to reprocess the 5' RACE reads, holding one entry per CDR3 protein. The sample carries roughly 690,000 distinct CDR3 sequences, around 5.7% recorded once. Germline V gives CDR1 DFQATT, CDR2 SNEGSKA (reference sequence). The V segment lost 3 bases and the J segment 3 bases; nucleotides outside the gene matches: 0. The CDR3 is made up of 12 amino acids. This clonotype was detected many times. The antigen is unknown. The V gene is TRBV20-1, the J gene TRBJ2-7; the match to TRBD2 covers 9 bases. The specimen was naive T cells sorted from blood. The TCR comes from a man in his late teens or twenties in good health. CDR3 amino acids: CSASSGSYEQYV. The CDR3, as DNA: TGCAGTGCTAGTAGCGGGAGCTACGAGCAGTACGTC.